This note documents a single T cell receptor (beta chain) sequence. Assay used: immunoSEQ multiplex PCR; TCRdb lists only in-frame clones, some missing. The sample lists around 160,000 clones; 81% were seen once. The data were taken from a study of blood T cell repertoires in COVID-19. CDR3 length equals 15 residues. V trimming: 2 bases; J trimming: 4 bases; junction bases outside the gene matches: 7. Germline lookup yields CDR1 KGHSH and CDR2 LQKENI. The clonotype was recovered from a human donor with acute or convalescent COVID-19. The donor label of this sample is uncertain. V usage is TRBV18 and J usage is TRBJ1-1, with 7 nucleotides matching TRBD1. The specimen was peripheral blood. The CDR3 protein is CASSPIRGLVTEAFF. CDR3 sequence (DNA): TGTGCCAGCTCACCAATAAGGGGGCTTGTCACTGAAGCTTTCTTT.